This paragraph covers one T cell receptor (beta chain) sequence. The ends lost 7 bases at V and 5 bases at J; junction bases unmatched: 7. The germline V gene has CDR1 ENHRY and CDR2 SYGVKD. The CDR3 runs 14 residues. Original processing notes: For nucleated cells, counts were estimated from reference gene primer amplification. Some clones are missing from TCRdb's copy, which holds only in-frame ones; the method was immunoSEQ multiplex PCR. V and J calls and clone size are copied from that table; D and trimming were computed from the DNA. The data show roughly 290,000 clones, 80% to 85% seen once. The data belong to a study of blood T cell repertoires in COVID-19. Study in general: From the United States, Italy and Spain came samples of acute and convalescent COVID-19. Sources were T cells, B-cell-depleted T cells, or PBMCs; the material itself was cDNA or gDNA.

The chain combines TRBV10-3 with TRBJ2-2; 7 nucleotides align to TRBD1. Sequenced material: peripheral blood. This clonotype originated in a person aged 70 to 80 with COVID-19, enrolled during active disease. The CDR3 nucleotides read TGTGCCATCAAAGGGACAGTTGAGACCGGGGAGCTGTTTTTT. Amino acids: CAIKGTVETGELFF.